The clone carrying this T cell receptor (beta chain) has only a few counts. A J-beta primer mix and a sample-barcoded 5' primer were used in a second PCR of about 7 to 12 cycles. TCRdb reanalysed the 5' RACE reads using MiXCR and keeps one entry per CDR3 protein. The sample contains approximately 600,000 distinct CDR3 sequences, roughly 50% of which appear only once. Germline CDR1 MGHRA, CDR2 YSYEKL. V was pared by 0 bases and J by 9 bases, with 18 bases between. The CDR3 runs to 16 residues. These data originate in a study of blood T cells in healthy people across ages. Sequencing was carried out using blood. V gene TRBV4-1 combines with J gene TRBJ2-1, with D maybe TRBD2 (6 bases). This receptor was identified in a man between 60 and 75 years old in good health. CDR3 nucleotides: TGCGCCAGCAGCCAAGAGCGGGGCGGCTGGGGTGGTGAGCAGTTCTTC. Protein: CASSQERGGWGGEQFF.